This T cell receptor beta chain originates from a study of blood T cell repertoires in COVID-19. Looking at the study overall: Samples taken during acute and convalescent COVID-19 were collected in the United States, Italy and Spain. PBMCs, B-cell-depleted T cells, or T cells were the source of the cDNA or gDNA that made up the material.

The Seattle site enrolled patients during active infection and followed them longitudinally. Produced via immunoSEQ multiplex PCR; TCRdb's table is partial and in-frame only. This table has 300,000 to 450,000 clones, over 75% appearing once. The germline gives CDR1 SGHDN, CDR2 FVKESK. This CDR3 is built from 15 residues. V shed 1 base, J shed 5 bases, and the junction held 8 bases outside the gene matches. This sequence originates from a woman aged 25 to 45 with COVID-19, enrolled during active disease. This rearrangement joins TRBV14 to TRBJ2-7, with 7 bases matching TRBD2. Material for sequencing was peripheral blood. The CDR3 DNA reads TGTGCCAGCAGCCAAGGCGGAGCAGGGAGGGACGAGCAGTACTTC. Its translation is CASSQGGAGRDEQYF. Using reference TRBV14 and TRBJ2-7 for the parts outside the CDR3, the full variable domain is EAGVTQFPSHSVIEKGQTVTLRCDPISGHDNLYWYRRVMGKEIKFLLHFVKESKQDESGMPNNRFLAERTGGTYSTLKVQPAELEDSGVYFCASSQGGAGRDEQYFGPGTRLTVT.